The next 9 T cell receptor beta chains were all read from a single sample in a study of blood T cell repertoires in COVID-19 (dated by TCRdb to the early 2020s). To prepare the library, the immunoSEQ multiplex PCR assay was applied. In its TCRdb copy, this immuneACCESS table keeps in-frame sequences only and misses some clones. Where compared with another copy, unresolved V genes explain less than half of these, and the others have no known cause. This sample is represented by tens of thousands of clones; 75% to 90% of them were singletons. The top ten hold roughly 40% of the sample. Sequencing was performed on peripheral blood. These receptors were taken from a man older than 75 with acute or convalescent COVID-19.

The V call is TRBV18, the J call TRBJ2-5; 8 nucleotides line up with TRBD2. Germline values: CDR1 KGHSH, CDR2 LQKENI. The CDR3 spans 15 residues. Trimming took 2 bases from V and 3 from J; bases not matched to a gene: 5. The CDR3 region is CASSPLWREEETQYF. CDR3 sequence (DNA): TGTGCCAGCTCACCATTATGGCGGGAGGAAGAGACCCAGTACTTC.

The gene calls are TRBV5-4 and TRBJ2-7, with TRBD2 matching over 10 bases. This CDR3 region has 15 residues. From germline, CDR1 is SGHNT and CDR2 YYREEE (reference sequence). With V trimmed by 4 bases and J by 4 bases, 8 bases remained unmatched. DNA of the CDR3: TGTGCCAGCAGCCGGGCACTAGCGGGAACGTACGAGCAGTACTTC. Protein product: CASSRALAGTYEQYF. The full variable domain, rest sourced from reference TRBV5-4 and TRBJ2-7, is ETGVTQSPTHLIKTRGQQVTLRCSSQSGHNTVSWYQQALGQGPQFIFQYYREEENGRGNFPPRFSGLQFPNYSSELNVNALELDDSALYLCASSRALAGTYEQYFGPGTRLTVT.

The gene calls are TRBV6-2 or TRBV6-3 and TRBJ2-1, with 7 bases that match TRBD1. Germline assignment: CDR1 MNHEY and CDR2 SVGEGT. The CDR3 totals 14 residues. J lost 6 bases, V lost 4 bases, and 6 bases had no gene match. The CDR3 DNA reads TGTGCCAGCAGTTTATGGACAGGCGCCAATGAGCAGTTCTTC. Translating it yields CASSLWTGANEQFF.

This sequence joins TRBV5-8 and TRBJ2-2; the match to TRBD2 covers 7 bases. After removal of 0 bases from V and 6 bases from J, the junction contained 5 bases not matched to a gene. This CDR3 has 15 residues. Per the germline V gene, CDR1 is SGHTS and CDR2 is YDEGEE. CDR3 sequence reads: CASSLVAGVAGELFF. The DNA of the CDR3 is TGTGCCAGCAGCTTGGTTGCGGGAGTGGCCGGGGAGCTGTTTTTT. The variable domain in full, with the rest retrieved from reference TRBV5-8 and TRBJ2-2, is EAGVTQSPTHLIKTRGQQATLRCSPISGHTSVYWYQQALGLGLQFLLWYDEGEERNRGNFPPRFSGRQFPNYSSELNVNALELEDSALYLCASSLVAGVAGELFFGEGSRLTVL.

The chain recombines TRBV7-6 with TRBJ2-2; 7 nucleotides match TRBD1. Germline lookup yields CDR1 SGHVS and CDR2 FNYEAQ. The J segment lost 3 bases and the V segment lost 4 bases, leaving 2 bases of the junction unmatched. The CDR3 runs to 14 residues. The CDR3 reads CASSSGQDTGELFF. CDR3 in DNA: TGTGCCAGCAGCTCCGGACAGGACACCGGGGAGCTGTTTTTT.

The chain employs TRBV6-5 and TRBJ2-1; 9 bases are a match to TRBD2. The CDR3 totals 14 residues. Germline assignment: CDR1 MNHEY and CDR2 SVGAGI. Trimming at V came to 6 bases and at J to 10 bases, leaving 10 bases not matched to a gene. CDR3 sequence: CASSLAGGDLEQFF. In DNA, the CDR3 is TGTGCCAGCAGCCTGGCGGGAGGGGACTTGGAGCAGTTCTTC.

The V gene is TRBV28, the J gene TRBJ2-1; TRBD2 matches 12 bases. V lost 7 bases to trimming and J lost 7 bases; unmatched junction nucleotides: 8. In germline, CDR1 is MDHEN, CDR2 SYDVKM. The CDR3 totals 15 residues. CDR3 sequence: CASIPSGRASNEQFF. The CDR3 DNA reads TGTGCCAGCATCCCTAGCGGGAGGGCCTCGAATGAGCAGTTCTTC. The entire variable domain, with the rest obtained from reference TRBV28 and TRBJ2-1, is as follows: DVKVTQSSRYLVKRTGEKVFLECVQDMDHENMFWYRQDPGLGLRLIYFSYDVKMKEKGDIPEGYSVSREKKERFSLILESASTNQTSMYLCASIPSGRASNEQFFGPGTRLTVL.

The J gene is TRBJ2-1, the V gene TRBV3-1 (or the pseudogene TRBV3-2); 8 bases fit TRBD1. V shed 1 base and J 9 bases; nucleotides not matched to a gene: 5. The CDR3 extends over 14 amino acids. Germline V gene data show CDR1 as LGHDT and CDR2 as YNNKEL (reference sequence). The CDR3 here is CASSQAAGGFEQFF. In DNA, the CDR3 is TGTGCCAGCAGCCAAGCGGCAGGGGGCTTTGAGCAGTTCTTC.

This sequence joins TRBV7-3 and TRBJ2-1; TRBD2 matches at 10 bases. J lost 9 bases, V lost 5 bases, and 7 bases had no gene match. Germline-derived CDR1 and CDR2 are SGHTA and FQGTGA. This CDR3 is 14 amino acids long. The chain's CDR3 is CASSPLAGEGEQFF. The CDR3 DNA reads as TGTGCCAGCAGCCCTCTAGCGGGAGAAGGTGAGCAGTTCTTC.